The sample holds a few counts of the clone carrying this T cell receptor beta chain. The data belong to a study of blood T cells in healthy people across ages. With a J-beta primer mix and a sample-barcoded 5' primer, a second PCR ran about 7 to 11 cycles. Sequencing of every sample gave 2.5 million or more CDR3-containing paired-end reads. From the 5' RACE reads, TCRdb called clonotypes with MiXCR, one entry per CDR3 protein. Among approximately 680,000 distinct CDR3 sequences, approximately 31% were seen once, and the ten largest hold approximately 15%. The origin of this receptor is a woman of 80 years or more in good health. Sequencing was carried out using blood.

The CDR3, as DNA: TGCGCCAGCGGAGCGGGCCGGGGAGAGACCCAGTACTTC. Translation gives CASGAGRGETQYF. The rearrangement joins TRBV5-1 to TRBJ2-5; perhaps TRBD2 as D (6 bases). Germline lookup yields CDR1 SGHRS and CDR2 YFSETQ. V lost 7 bases and J lost 4, with 14 bases in between. The CDR3 has 13 residues.